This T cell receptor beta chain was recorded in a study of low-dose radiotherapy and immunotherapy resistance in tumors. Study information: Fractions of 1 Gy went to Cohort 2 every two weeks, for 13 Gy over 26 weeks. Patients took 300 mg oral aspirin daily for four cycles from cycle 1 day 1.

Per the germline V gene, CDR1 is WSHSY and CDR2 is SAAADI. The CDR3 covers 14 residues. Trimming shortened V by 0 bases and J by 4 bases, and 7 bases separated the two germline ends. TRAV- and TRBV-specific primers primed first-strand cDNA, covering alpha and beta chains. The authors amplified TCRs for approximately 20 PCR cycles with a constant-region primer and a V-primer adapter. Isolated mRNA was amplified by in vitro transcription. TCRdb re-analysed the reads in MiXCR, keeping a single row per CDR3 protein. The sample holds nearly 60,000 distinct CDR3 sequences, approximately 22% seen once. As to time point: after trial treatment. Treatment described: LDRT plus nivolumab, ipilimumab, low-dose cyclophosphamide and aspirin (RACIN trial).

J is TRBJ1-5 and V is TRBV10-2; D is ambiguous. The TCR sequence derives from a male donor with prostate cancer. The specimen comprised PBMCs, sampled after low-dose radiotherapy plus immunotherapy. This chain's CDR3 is CASSESGLNQPQHF. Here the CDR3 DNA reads TGCGCCAGCAGTGAGTCGGGATTGAATCAGCCCCAGCATTTT.